The sequence of this TCR beta chain was determined in a study of cytomegalovirus exposure and HLA in healthy donors. Study-wide context: The 120 or so validation repertoires and the 666 first-cohort repertoires shared a platform, a later analysis reported.

The donors formed part of the approximately 120-subject validation cohort, distinct from the approximately 630-subject first cohort. Method: immunoSEQ multiplex PCR; TCRdb's copy keeps in-frame clones and lacks some. The table shows 90,000 to 100,000 clones, with roughly 92% occurring only once. Study conclusions and caveats: Clusters of TCRs from the first cohort tended to co-occur in the roughly 120 validation repertoires (as a later analysis found).

The germline gives CDR1 MDHEN, CDR2 SYDVKM. Germline trimming cut 5 bases from V and 3 bases from J; bases unmatched to any gene: 9. The CDR3 length is 17 residues. As to this clone: Antigen unknown.

The V and J genes are TRBV28 and TRBJ2-3, with 12 bases that match TRBD2. Sequenced material: PBMCs. The clonotype was recovered from a woman aged 25-40 years in good health and CMV-seropositive. The CDR3: CASSMTRLAGVTDTQYF. CDR3 coding DNA: TGTGCCAGCAGTATGACACGACTAGCGGGGGTAACAGATACGCAGTATTTT.